The next 16 T cell receptor beta chains were all read from a single sample in a study of CD8 T cells in Susac syndrome. An amount of RNA that ranged from roughly 0.45 to 1 ug was reverse transcribed with random hexamers. One entry per CDR3 protein, called by TCRdb with MiXCR from the immunoSEQ multiplex PCR reads. The table lists fewer than 95,000 distinct CDR3 sequences, about 95% of them singletons. Sequenced input: CD8+ T cells from PBMCs. The receptors originated from a human donor with Susac syndrome.

The chain carries TRBV18 and TRBJ1-2; possible D gene TRBD1, 6 bases. The germline gives CDR1 KGHSH, CDR2 LQKENI. The CDR3 is 16 amino acids. V gave up 3 bases and J gave up 5 bases, with 19 bases separating them. As DNA, the CDR3 is TGTGCCAGCTCACCGATCTCGGATGGCAGGGGATATGGCTACACCTTC. As protein: CASSPISDGRGYGYTF.

V usage is TRBV27 and J usage is TRBJ1-5; D is uncertain. The CDR3 contains 14 residues. Germline loops: CDR1 MNHEY, CDR2 SMNVEV (reference sequence). V was pared by 6 bases and J by 2 bases, with 11 bases between. This chain's CDR3 is CASSRSAGNQPQHF. The CDR3 nucleotides are TGTGCCAGCAGCAGGAGTGCGGGCAATCAGCCCCAGCATTTT.

The chain employs TRBV30 and TRBJ1-1; D possibly corresponds to TRBD1 (5 bases). The V and J ends lost 0 bases and 1 base respectively, with 9 bases between them. Germline V CDR1 and CDR2: GTSNPN, SVGIG (reference sequence). CDR3 length: 14 amino acids. The CDR3 reads CAWSVTDRNTEAFF. The CDR3 DNA reads as TGTGCCTGGAGTGTGACAGACAGGAACACTGAAGCTTTCTTT.

V gene TRBV29-1 combines with J gene TRBJ1-5; 8 nucleotides align to TRBD1. Germline lookup yields CDR1 SQVTM and CDR2 ANQGSEA. The length of the CDR3 is 15 residues. V shed 6 bases and J 0 bases; nucleotides not matched to a gene: 7. The CDR3 nucleotides are TGCAGCGTCACGTTACAGGGGGGTAGCAATCAGCCCCAGCATTTT. Translation gives CSVTLQGGSNQPQHF.

V usage is TRBV12-3 or TRBV12-4 and J usage is TRBJ1-3; D is unclear. The germline V and J ends were trimmed by 0 bases and 4 bases, with 7 bases remaining between them. The CDR3 has 14 residues. The CDR3 sequence: CASSLAIQGNTIYF. The CDR3, as DNA: TGTGCCAGCAGTTTAGCGATACAGGGAAACACCATATATTTT.

The rearrangement uses TRBV30 and TRBJ1-1; maybe TRBD1 (5 bases). There are 14 residues in the CDR3. Germline values: CDR1 GTSNPN, CDR2 SVGIG (reference sequence). Trimming pared 0 bases from V and 4 bases from J, leaving 12 bases between. The CDR3 DNA reads as TGTGCCTGGAGTGTGGGGGGGGATAGCACTGAAGCTTTCTTT. It specifies CAWSVGGDSTEAFF. Full variable domain (rest looked up from reference TRBV30 and TRBJ1-1): SQTIHQWPATLVQPVGSPLSLECTVEGTSNPNLYWYRQAAGRGLQLLFYSVGIGQISSEVPQNLSASRPQDRQFILSSKKLLLSDSGFYLCAWSVGGDSTEAFFGQGTRLTVV.

A single count supports this clonotype. The genes are TRBV20-1 and TRBJ2-7; TRBD1 matches 8 bases. CDR3 length equals 16 residues. Trimming removed 3 bases from V and 2 bases from J; junction bases left unmatched: 12. CDR1 is DFQATT, CDR2 SNEGSKA, per germline (reference sequence). The CDR3, as DNA: TGCAGTGCTAGGTTATCGACAGGGGACTGGACCTACGAGCAGTACTTC. Translating gives CSARLSTGDWTYEQYF.

The rearrangement joins TRBV29-1 to TRBJ1-2; tentatively, D is TRBD1 (6 bases). Germline CDR1 reads SQVTM; CDR2 reads ANQGSEA. V lost 1 base to trimming and J lost 14 bases, with 20 bases between them. This CDR3 has 13 residues. The CDR3 DNA reads TGCAGCGTTGAAGGCCCCCAGGGGACCTCTCAAACCTTC. Translating gives CSVEGPQGTSQTF.

The chain carries TRBV14 and TRBJ2-5; tentative D call: TRBD1 (6 bases). The V gene lost 3 bases and the J gene lost 7 bases, with 12 bases spanning the gap. Germline V CDR1 and CDR2: SGHDN, FVKESK. The CDR3 runs 13 residues. The CDR3, as DNA: TGTGCCAGCAGCCAGGACAGCCTAGGGACCCAGTACTTC. As protein: CASSQDSLGTQYF.

V and J are TRBV7-3 and TRBJ2-2; 11 bases align to TRBD2. Germline-derived CDR1 and CDR2 are SGHTA and FQGTGA. CDR3 length: 15 residues. Trimming at V came to 5 bases and at J to 5 bases, leaving 4 bases not matched to a gene. Written as DNA, the CDR3 is TGTGCCAGCAGCCCGACTAGCGGGGCGACCGGGGAGCTGTTTTTT. It specifies CASSPTSGATGELFF.

The CDR3 is CASSLESGTEAFF. CDR3 nucleotides: TGTGCCAGCAGCTTAGAGAGTGGCACTGAAGCTTTCTTT. The gene calls are TRBV7-9 and TRBJ1-1; no reliable D call. V shed 1 base and J shed 4 bases, with 7 bases lying between them. This CDR3 has 13 residues. Per the germline V gene, CDR1 is SEHNR and CDR2 is FQNEAQ (reference sequence).

The chain is built from TRBV20-1 and TRBJ2-7; no firm D call. Trimming left V 0 bases short and J 4 bases short, with 22 bases between. The CDR3 contains 17 residues. CDR1 DFQATT and CDR2 SNEGSKA come from the germline V gene (reference sequence). The CDR3 reads CSARDSSSGAVVYEQYF. The CDR3 nucleotides are TGCAGTGCTAGAGATAGTTCCTCGGGCGCGGTAGTATACGAGCAGTACTTC.

V usage is TRBV15 and J usage is TRBJ1-6; D remains unclear. The length of the CDR3 is 12 residues. Trimming removed 4 bases from V and 7 bases from J, with 5 bases in between. The germline V gene has CDR1 LNHNV and CDR2 YYDKDF (reference sequence). The CDR3 nucleotides read TGTGCCACCAGCAATATCAATTCACCCCTCCACTTT. This codes for CATSNINSPLHF.

This sequence joins TRBV28 and TRBJ1-6, with D maybe TRBD1 (6 bases). The length of the CDR3 is 18 residues. Germline V gene lookup returns CDR1 MDHEN and CDR2 SYDVKM. Trimming stripped 2 bases from V and 7 bases from J, with 21 bases between. CDR3 loop: CASSLPPGTKAPNSPLHF. CDR3 DNA: TGTGCCAGCAGTTTACCCCCAGGGACAAAAGCCCCGAATTCACCCCTCCACTTT.

This CDR3 is CASSGTTTGEQYF. In DNA, the CDR3 is TGTGCCAGCAGCGGGACTACGACGGGCGAGCAGTACTTC. The V and J genes are TRBV6-6 and TRBJ2-7, with TRBD2 identical over 7 bases. V shed 6 bases, J shed 6 bases, and the junction held 8 bases outside the gene matches. Germline V gene sequence: CDR1 MNHNY, CDR2 SVGAGI (reference sequence). This CDR3 has 13 residues.

This chain joins TRBV9 and TRBJ2-7; a weak D match, TRBD1 (6 bases). Germline V lookup: CDR1 SGDLS, CDR2 YYNGEE. Between the trimmed V and J ends, which lost 4 bases and 0 bases, there was a span of 11 bases. This CDR3 has 14 amino acids. This CDR3 reads CASSLRDNSYEQYF. Here the CDR3 DNA reads TGTGCCAGCAGCCTACGGGACAACTCCTACGAGCAGTACTTC.